A single sample is the source of the 29 T cell receptor beta chains below, sequenced in a study of cytomegalovirus exposure and HLA in healthy donors. The PCR ran on 60 Vbeta and 13 Jbeta primers. This table comes from immunoSEQ multiplex PCR, and its TCRdb copy is limited to in-frame clones, with some not included. Among some 190,000 clones, 82% were seen once, and the ten largest hold about 1.5%. The specimen sequenced was PBMCs. The receptors were sampled from a man in his forties in good health and CMV-seronegative.

The rearrangement joins TRBV7-9 to TRBJ1-1, with unresolved D. Germline assignment: CDR1 SEHNR and CDR2 FQNEAQ (reference sequence). Trimming cost V 2 bases and J 7 bases, with 11 bases left between them. This CDR3 has 13 amino acids. The DNA for the CDR3 is TGTGCCAGCAGCTTACCTCGGGATGGTGAAGCTTTCTTT. Its protein is CASSLPRDGEAFF. Full variable domain (rest looked up from reference TRBV7-9 and TRBJ1-1): DTGVSQNPRHKITKRGQNVTFRCDPISEHNRLYWYRQTLGQGPEFLTYFQNEAQLEKSRLLSDRFSAERPKGSFSTLEIQRTEQGDSAMYLCASSLPRDGEAFFGQGTRLTVV.

This chain connects TRBV9 to TRBJ2-5; a possible D gene is TRBD2 (5 bases). Trimming cost V 5 bases and J 5 bases, with 13 bases left between them. The CDR3 totals 13 residues. Per the germline V gene, CDR1 is SGDLS and CDR2 is YYNGEE. The CDR3 loop reads CASSLAVRETQYF. CDR3 coding DNA: TGTGCCAGCAGTCTAGCTGTCCGGGAGACCCAGTACTTC.

This clone was seen a few times. The chain carries TRBV10-3 and TRBJ2-3, with TRBD2 matching over 10 bases. The CDR3 is 17 residues long. With 3 bases clipped from V and 3 bases from J, the junction kept 9 bases outside the gene matches. Germline V gives CDR1 ENHRY, CDR2 SYGVKD. The CDR3 sequence is CAISDSGRAGKTDTQYF. Here the CDR3 DNA reads TGTGCCATCAGTGACAGCGGGAGGGCCGGGAAGACAGATACGCAGTATTTT.

This chain uses TRBV7-6 with TRBJ2-3, with 9 bases aligning to TRBD2. V shed 5 bases and J 0 bases; nucleotides not matched to a gene: 3. This CDR3 has 15 amino acids. Germline CDR1 reads SGHVS; CDR2 reads FNYEAQ. CDR3 nucleotides: TGTGCCAGCAGCCCTAGCGGGATTAGCACAGATACGCAGTATTTT. Translating it yields CASSPSGISTDTQYF.

The V call is TRBV7-8, the J call TRBJ1-5; 9 bases match TRBD1. V lost 0 bases to trimming and J lost 6 bases; unmatched junction nucleotides: 6. This CDR3 spans 16 amino acids. The germline V gene has CDR1 SGHVS and CDR2 FQNEAQ. This CDR3 reads CASSLATGGRGQPQHF. The CDR3 DNA follows: TGTGCCAGCAGCTTAGCAACAGGGGGCAGGGGTCAGCCCCAGCATTTT.

The V call is TRBV11-3, the J call TRBJ1-5; TRBD1 matches 7 bases. This CDR3 has 15 residues. Trimming at V came to 1 base and at J to 3 bases, leaving 3 bases not matched to a gene. The V gene's germline CDR1 is SGHNT and CDR2 YENEEA. CDR3 coding DNA: TGTGCCAGCAGCTTAGGAACAGGGGTCAATCAGCCCCAGCATTTT. Amino acids: CASSLGTGVNQPQHF.

This sequence joins TRBV10-3 and TRBJ1-3; D might be TRBD1 (5 bases). V shed 0 bases and J shed 0 bases, with 9 bases lying between them. CDR1 is ENHRY, CDR2 SYGVKD, per germline. This CDR3 has 16 residues. CDR3 protein: CAISESGAPSGNTIYF. CDR3 in DNA: TGTGCCATCAGTGAGTCAGGGGCTCCCTCTGGAAACACCATATATTTT.

The chain has TRBV28 and TRBJ2-7; D might be TRBD2 (5 bases). Looked up from germline, CDR1 is MDHEN and CDR2 is SYDVKM. The CDR3 is 14 amino acids. The germline V and J ends were trimmed by 6 bases and 5 bases, with 17 bases remaining between them. The DNA of the CDR3 is TGTGCCAGCAGCACTAGGGATTCTGGGGACGAGCAGTACTTC. This gives the protein CASSTRDSGDEQYF. Complete variable domain (other parts from reference TRBV28 and TRBJ2-7): DVKVTQSSRYLVKRTGEKVFLECVQDMDHENMFWYRQDPGLGLRLIYFSYDVKMKEKGDIPEGYSVSREKKERFSLILESASTNQTSMYLCASSTRDSGDEQYFGPGTRLTVT.

This chain connects TRBV9 to TRBJ2-3; TRBD2 is a possible D gene (7 bases). CDR1 is SGDLS, CDR2 YYNGEE, per germline. Trimming stripped 2 bases from V and 6 bases from J, with 37 bases between. This CDR3 has 22 residues. The CDR3 region has the DNA TGTGCCAGCAGCGTTACAGGGACTGCTCGCGCTAGCGGTTCCCTAGTTTCGGATACGCAGTATTTT. Amino acid sequence: CASSVTGTARASGSLVSDTQYF.

The rearrangement links TRBV7-8 to TRBJ1-4; 11 bases agree with TRBD1. V was clipped by 5 bases and J by 6 bases; unmatched bases: 5. The germline V gene has CDR1 SGHVS and CDR2 FQNEAQ. The CDR3 is 15 amino acids. CDR3 in DNA: TGTGCCAGCAGCCCCCTGGGACAGGGGGATGAAAAACTGTTTTTT. It encodes CASSPLGQGDEKLFF.

CDR3 nucleotides: TGTGCCAGCAGTTACGGGAGGCCTGGCTACACCTTC. Translation: CASSYGRPGYTF. The rearrangement links TRBV6-5 to TRBJ1-2; D gene ambiguous. The CDR3 covers 12 residues. Germline V gives CDR1 MNHEY, CDR2 SVGAGI. V lost 2 bases and J lost 7, with 8 bases in between.

The chain joins TRBV15 to TRBJ2-7, with D possibly TRBD2 on 6 matching bases. V was clipped by 0 bases and J by 5 bases, with 14 bases between them. Germline V gives CDR1 LNHNV, CDR2 YYDKDF (reference sequence). This CDR3 is built from 15 residues. The CDR3 region has the DNA TGTGCCACCAGCAGAGATCGGGGCGGGGTCGACGAGCAGTACTTC. This encodes CATSRDRGGVDEQYF.

J is TRBJ2-5 and V is TRBV30, with 12 positions matching TRBD2. The J call could be wrong; TRBJ2-7 is a better fit for the DNA end. Germline V gene lookup returns CDR1 GTSNPN and CDR2 SVGIG (reference sequence). The length of the CDR3 is 17 residues. The CDR3 region is CAWGGLAGSPSAGEQYF. The CDR3 DNA follows: TGTGCCTGGGGAGGACTAGCGGGATCCCCTTCGGCGGGCGAGCAGTACTTC.

The chain combines TRBV5-6 with TRBJ2-7, with 11 bases fitting TRBD2. The V gene end was trimmed by 1 base and the J gene end by 3 bases; junction bases not matched to a gene: 6. Germline CDR1 and CDR2: SGHDT and YYEEEE. This CDR3 is 16 amino acids long. Written as DNA, the CDR3 is TGTGCCAGCAGCTTGCGCCGGACTAGCGGGCTCTACGAGCAGTACTTC. It specifies CASSLRRTSGLYEQYF.

The rearrangement links TRBV4-1 to TRBJ2-5; possibly TRBD1 for D (6 bases). Trimming cost V 0 bases and J 2 bases, with 10 bases left between them. This CDR3 comprises 15 residues. Per germline, CDR1 MGHRA and CDR2 YSYEKL. Here the CDR3 DNA reads TGCGCCAGCAGCCAAGAGGACAGATCACAAGAGACCCAGTACTTC. Amino acid sequence: CASSQEDRSQETQYF.

The CDR3 sequence: CASSLAWRPEAFF. The CDR3 bases are TGTGCCAGCAGCTTAGCGTGGAGACCTGAAGCTTTCTTT. This chain links TRBV11-2 with TRBJ1-1, with no clear D. CDR1 is SGHAT and CDR2 is FQNNGV in the germline V gene. V lost 1 base to trimming and J lost 6 bases, with 9 bases between them. CDR3 length equals 13 residues.

The chain combines TRBV11-2 with TRBJ2-7; D is unresolved. CDR1 SGHAT and CDR2 FQNNGV come from the germline V gene. V was shortened by 1 base and J by 2 bases, with 15 bases between the two germline ends. The CDR3 runs to 16 residues. The CDR3 DNA reads TGTGCCAGCAGCTTAGGCGGTCGTGCCCAAACCTACGAGCAGTACTTC. This codes for CASSLGGRAQTYEQYF. Full variable domain (rest looked up from reference TRBV11-2 and TRBJ2-7): EAGVAQSPRYKIIEKRQSVAFWCNPISGHATLYWYQQILGQGPKLLIQFQNNGVVDDSQLPKDRFSAERLKGVDSTLKIQPAKLEDSAVYLCASSLGGRAQTYEQYFGPGTRLTVT.

This clone has a single count. The CDR3 nucleotides are TGTGCCAGTAGTACCGCGAGGCAGTATAATCAGCCCCAGCATTTT. Protein product: CASSTARQYNQPQHF. The chain employs TRBV19 and TRBJ1-5; D not resolved. CDR3 length: 15 amino acids. Trimming pared 4 bases from V and 4 bases from J, leaving 14 bases between. Looked up from germline, CDR1 is LNHDA and CDR2 is SQIVND (reference sequence). Together with reference TRBV19 and TRBJ1-5, the CDR3 gives the full variable domain: DGGITQSPKYLFRKEGQNVTLSCEQNLNHDAMYWYRQDPGQGLRLIYYSQIVNDFQKGDIAEGYSVSREKKESFPLTVTSAQKNPTAFYLCASSTARQYNQPQHFGDGTRLSIL.

The chain combines TRBV19 with TRBJ1-1, with 7 bases identical to TRBD1. The V and J ends lost 3 bases and 8 bases, in that order; junction bases with no gene match: 6. Germline loops: CDR1 LNHDA, CDR2 SQIVND (reference sequence). This CDR3 has 13 amino acids. The CDR3 DNA sequence: TGTGCCAGTAGTATTCTACCGACAGGGGAAGCTTTCTTT. Protein product: CASSILPTGEAFF.

This sequence joins TRBV5-1 and TRBJ2-7; the D gene is possibly TRBD1 (6 bases). The germline V gene encodes CDR1 SGHRS and CDR2 YFSETQ. The CDR3 length is 15 residues. Trimming pared 6 bases from V and 5 bases from J, leaving 21 bases between. In DNA, the CDR3 is TGCGCCAGCACTGAAATTTACAGGGATCTCCACGAGCAGTACTTC. Protein: CASTEIYRDLHEQYF.

The genes are TRBV6-5 and TRBJ2-7; possible D gene TRBD2, 6 bases. The V end lost 7 bases, the J end lost 3 bases, and 13 bases lay between the germline ends. The CDR3 is 13 amino acids. CDR1 and CDR2 from the germline V gene are MNHEY and SVGAGI. Here the CDR3 reads CASTPSVYYEQYF. CDR3 DNA: TGTGCCAGCACTCCTAGCGTCTACTACGAGCAGTACTTC.

V usage is TRBV4-3 and J usage is TRBJ2-1, with 16 bases that match TRBD2. J lost 7 bases, V lost 1 base, and 13 bases had no gene match. This CDR3 comprises 20 residues. Germline lookup yields CDR1 LGHNA and CDR2 YSLEER. This chain's CDR3 is CASSQGPGLAGGPGENEQFF. DNA for the CDR3: TGCGCCAGCAGCCAAGGCCCGGGACTAGCGGGAGGGCCCGGGGAGAATGAGCAGTTCTTC.

This chain links TRBV2 with TRBJ1-5; 7 nucleotides agree with TRBD1. Per germline, CDR1 SNHLY and CDR2 FYNNEI. The CDR3 is 14 amino acids. Unmatched junction bases numbered 7, after V lost 4 bases and J lost 7 bases. The CDR3 region is CASSAIGGGQPQHF. The CDR3 coding sequence is TGTGCCAGCAGTGCCATAGGGGGCGGCCAGCCCCAGCATTTT.

This clone turned up a few times. The chain has TRBV18 and TRBJ2-7, with 8 positions matching TRBD2. Losses at the gene ends were 3 bases for V and 2 bases for J; bases not matched to a gene: 9. CDR1 is KGHSH, CDR2 LQKENI, per germline. The CDR3 totals 16 residues. This CDR3 is CASSPPRGGVTYEQYF. The DNA for the CDR3 is TGTGCCAGCTCACCCCCCCGGGGGGGCGTAACCTACGAGCAGTACTTC.

V and J are TRBV28 and TRBJ2-5; 8 nucleotides align to TRBD2. J was trimmed by 5 bases and V by 5 bases; bases with no gene match: 1. This CDR3 is 12 amino acids long. CDR1 and CDR2 from the germline V gene are MDHEN and SYDVKM. The CDR3 loop reads CASSPGGETQYF. The CDR3 DNA is TGTGCCAGCAGTCCGGGAGGGGAGACCCAGTACTTC.

The chain is built from TRBV6-1 and TRBJ2-1, with 9 positions matching TRBD1. V lost 6 bases, J lost 5 bases, and 5 bases stayed unmatched. CDR1 MNHNS and CDR2 SASEGT come from the germline V gene. The CDR3 runs 14 residues. The CDR3 sequence is CASSGQGRDNEQFF. In nucleotides, the CDR3 is TGTGCCAGCAGCGGACAGGGGAGGGACAATGAGCAGTTCTTC.

This chain joins TRBV5-4 and TRBJ1-6; D is uncertain. Germline V CDR1 and CDR2: SGHNT, YYREEE (reference sequence). This CDR3 has 16 amino acids. Trimming removed 5 bases from V and 0 bases from J, with 12 bases in between. The CDR3 DNA is TGTGCCAGCAGGCCCCATGACACCTCCTATAATTCACCCCTCCACTTT. Protein product: CASRPHDTSYNSPLHF. Variable domain in full (rest from reference TRBV5-4 and TRBJ1-6): ETGVTQSPTHLIKTRGQQVTLRCSSQSGHNTVSWYQQALGQGPQFIFQYYREEENGRGNFPPRFSGLQFPNYSSELNVNALELDDSALYLCASRPHDTSYNSPLHFGNGTRLTVT.

The chain employs TRBV30 and TRBJ2-1; 10 bases line up with TRBD1. The CDR3 consists of 19 residues. The V segment lost 0 bases and the J segment 0 bases; nucleotides outside the gene matches: 11. CDR1 and CDR2 from the germline V gene are GTSNPN and SVGIG (reference sequence). DNA of the CDR3: TGTGCCTGGAGTGTACAGCGACAGGGGGCGAGAGGCTCCTACAATGAGCAGTTCTTC. Translating it yields CAWSVQRQGARGSYNEQFF.

The chain uses TRBV5-1 and TRBJ2-1; TRBD2 is a possible D gene (6 bases). Germline V gene data show CDR1 as SGHRS and CDR2 as YFSETQ. The CDR3 contains 14 residues. The V end lost 0 bases, the J end lost 8 bases, and 12 bases lay between the germline ends. CDR3 sequence: CASSLGDGTDEQFF. The CDR3 region has the DNA TGCGCCAGCAGCTTGGGGGACGGGACTGATGAGCAGTTCTTC.